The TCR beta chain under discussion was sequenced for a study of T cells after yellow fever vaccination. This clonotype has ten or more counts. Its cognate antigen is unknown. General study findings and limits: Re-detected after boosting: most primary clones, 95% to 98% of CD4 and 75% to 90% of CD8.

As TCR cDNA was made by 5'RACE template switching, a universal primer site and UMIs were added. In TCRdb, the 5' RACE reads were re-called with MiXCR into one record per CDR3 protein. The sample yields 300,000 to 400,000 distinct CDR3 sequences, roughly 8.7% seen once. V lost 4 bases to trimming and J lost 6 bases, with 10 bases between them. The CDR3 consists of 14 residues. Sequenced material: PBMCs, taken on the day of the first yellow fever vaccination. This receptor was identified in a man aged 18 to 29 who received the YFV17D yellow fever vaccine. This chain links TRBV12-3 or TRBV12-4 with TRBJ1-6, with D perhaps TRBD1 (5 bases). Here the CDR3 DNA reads TGTGCCAGCAGTTCGGACGGGACTAATTCACCCCTCCACTTT. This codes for CASSSDGTNSPLHF.